A selection of T cell receptor beta chains follows, all from one sample in a study of shared clonotypes between healthy human individuals. This table comes from immunoSEQ multiplex PCR, and its TCRdb copy is limited to in-frame clones, with some not included. The sample has about 480,000 clones; around 79% are singletons. The source material was PBMCs. The origin of the receptors is a woman in her thirties or forties in good health. Some clones in this sample may be carry-over from other donors' samples. Both conserved end residues are part of each CDR3. Fields, in order: D gene, clone size, J gene, V gene, CDR3 protein, CDR3 DNA. The D gene is left open where the match is weak. Rows may omit the clone size; those that give it use once, few, many or a size class.

d_gene: TRBD1; abundance: -; j_gene: TRBJ1-5; v_gene: TRBV6-1; CDR3aa: CASNDRGGQPQHF; CDR3nt: TGTGCCAGCAATGACAGGGGCGGACAGCCCCAGCATTTT
d_gene: -; abundance: -; j_gene: TRBJ1-3; v_gene: TRBV11-2; CDR3aa: CASSPRAGPSWGNTIYF; CDR3nt: TGTGCCAGCAGCCCTAGGGCAGGGCCCTCATGGGGAAACACCATATATTTT
d_gene: -; abundance: once; j_gene: TRBJ1-6; v_gene: TRBV27; CDR3aa: CASSLGRLLGSPLHF; CDR3nt: TGTGCCAGCAGTTTAGGGAGGTTACTAGGCTCACCCCTCCACTTT
d_gene: TRBD2; abundance: many; j_gene: TRBJ2-2; v_gene: TRBV19; CDR3aa: CASREGGSSGELFF; CDR3nt: TGTGCCAGTAGGGAGGGCGGGAGCTCCGGGGAGCTGTTTTTT
d_gene: -; abundance: once; j_gene: TRBJ1-6; v_gene: TRBV5-1; CDR3aa: CASSFRDTDDSPLHF; CDR3nt: TGCGCCAGCAGCTTCCGCGACACAGACGATTCACCCCTCCACTTT
d_gene: -; abundance: -; j_gene: TRBJ1-2; v_gene: TRBV7-3; CDR3aa: CASSLKRQVHGYTF; CDR3nt: TGTGCCAGCAGCTTAAAGAGACAGGTGCATGGCTACACCTTC
d_gene: -; abundance: -; j_gene: TRBJ1-1; v_gene: TRBV21-1; CDR3aa: CASSPRLGGGTEAFF; CDR3nt: TGTGCCAGCAGCCCCCGACTCGGGGGTGGGACTGAAGCTTTCTTT
d_gene: -; abundance: -; j_gene: TRBJ1-5; v_gene: TRBV15; CDR3aa: CATSRVRQPQHF; CDR3nt: TGTGCCACCAGCAGAGTTCGCCAGCCCCAGCATTTT
d_gene: -; abundance: -; j_gene: TRBJ2-1; v_gene: TRBV11-3; CDR3aa: CASSLGREWEQFF; CDR3nt: TGTGCCAGCAGCTTGGGACGGGAGTGGGAGCAGTTCTTC
d_gene: -; abundance: few; j_gene: TRBJ1-6; v_gene: TRBV6-1; CDR3aa: CASSRDGTNSPLHF; CDR3nt: TGTGCCAGCAGCCGGGACGGGACTAATTCACCCCTCCACTTT
d_gene: -; abundance: -; j_gene: TRBJ2-2; v_gene: TRBV18; CDR3aa: CASSPVHYTGELFF; CDR3nt: TGTGCCAGCTCACCAGTCCACTACACCGGGGAGCTGTTTTTT
d_gene: -; abundance: -; j_gene: TRBJ2-7; v_gene: TRBV25-1; CDR3aa: CASSPGAYEQYF; CDR3nt: TGTGCCAGCAGTCCGGGCGCCTACGAGCAGTACTTC
d_gene: -; abundance: -; j_gene: TRBJ2-7; v_gene: TRBV4-2; CDR3aa: CASSQDFGREQYF; CDR3nt: TGTGCCAGCAGCCAAGATTTCGGCCGGGAGCAGTACTTC
d_gene: -; abundance: -; j_gene: TRBJ1-2; v_gene: TRBV9; CDR3aa: CASSVAGLPYGYTF; CDR3nt: TGTGCCAGCAGCGTAGCGGGGCTCCCCTATGGCTACACCTTC
d_gene: -; abundance: -; j_gene: TRBJ2-5; v_gene: TRBV2; CDR3aa: CASSWAGRRTGETQYF; CDR3nt: TGTGCCAGCAGTTGGGCGGGGCGGAGAACCGGAGAGACCCAGTACTTC
d_gene: -; abundance: many; j_gene: TRBJ2-3; v_gene: TRBV9; CDR3aa: CASSVAGDTQYF; CDR3nt: TGTGCCAGCAGCGTAGCGGGAGATACGCAGTATTTT
d_gene: TRBD2; abundance: few; j_gene: TRBJ2-1; v_gene: TRBV4-2; CDR3aa: CASSQDLASGKDEQFF; CDR3nt: TGTGCCAGCAGCCAAGATTTGGCTAGCGGGAAGGATGAGCAGTTCTTC
d_gene: TRBD1; abundance: -; j_gene: TRBJ1-1; v_gene: TRBV27; CDR3aa: CASSLSRQGAHAFF; CDR3nt: TGTGCCAGCAGTCTTTCCCGACAGGGGGCACACGCTTTCTTT
d_gene: TRBD2; abundance: -; j_gene: TRBJ2-1; v_gene: TRBV6-4; CDR3aa: CASSETSGSGDEQFF; CDR3nt: TGTGCCAGCAGCGAGACTAGCGGGAGTGGCGATGAGCAGTTCTTC
d_gene: -; abundance: -; j_gene: TRBJ2-7; v_gene: TRBV7-9; CDR3aa: CASSPGIDEQYF; CDR3nt: TGTGCCAGCAGCCCTGGTATCGACGAGCAGTACTTC
d_gene: -; abundance: -; j_gene: TRBJ1-6; v_gene: TRBV30; CDR3aa: CAWSVGRVDSPLHF; CDR3nt: TGTGCCTGGAGTGTAGGCAGGGTCGATTCACCCCTCCACTTT
d_gene: -; abundance: -; j_gene: TRBJ2-5; v_gene: TRBV7-2; CDR3aa: CASSLTGRWETQYF; CDR3nt: TGTGCCAGCAGCCTTACGGGGCGTTGGGAGACCCAGTACTTC
d_gene: -; abundance: -; j_gene: TRBJ2-1; v_gene: TRBV15; CDR3aa: CATSLDFGDYNEQFF; CDR3nt: TGTGCCACCAGCCTCGACTTTGGGGACTACAATGAGCAGTTCTTC
d_gene: TRBD1; abundance: few; j_gene: TRBJ2-7; v_gene: TRBV27; CDR3aa: CASSFRDRGVEQYF; CDR3nt: TGTGCCAGCAGTTTCCGGGACAGGGGAGTCGAGCAGTACTTC
d_gene: -; abundance: -; j_gene: TRBJ1-2; v_gene: TRBV7-8; CDR3aa: CASSLDNAEGNWYGYTF; CDR3nt: TGTGCCAGCAGCTTAGATAATGCAGAGGGGAATTGGTATGGCTACACCTTC
d_gene: -; abundance: once; j_gene: TRBJ1-3; v_gene: TRBV7-8; CDR3aa: CASSPGGGGGNTIYF; CDR3nt: TGTGCCAGCAGTCCAGGAGGGGGTGGCGGAAACACCATATATTTT
d_gene: -; abundance: once; j_gene: TRBJ1-2; v_gene: TRBV30; CDR3aa: CAWGDSNNYGYTF; CDR3nt: TGTGCCTGGGGGGATTCGAATAACTATGGCTACACCTTC
d_gene: TRBD2; abundance: few; j_gene: TRBJ2-7; v_gene: TRBV5-4; CDR3aa: CASSIAGAGVTYEQYF; CDR3nt: TGTGCCAGCAGCATCGCCGGGGCGGGAGTAACGTACGAGCAGTACTTC
d_gene: -; abundance: -; j_gene: TRBJ1-1; v_gene: TRBV7-3; CDR3aa: CASSLIVGTEAFF; CDR3nt: TGTGCCAGCAGCTTAATTGTGGGCACTGAAGCTTTCTTT
d_gene: -; abundance: -; j_gene: TRBJ2-3; v_gene: TRBV5-1; CDR3aa: CASSSTPGRAPSTDTQYF; CDR3nt: TGCGCCAGCAGCTCAACACCGGGCAGGGCCCCTAGCACAGATACGCAGTATTTT
d_gene: -; abundance: -; j_gene: TRBJ1-1; v_gene: TRBV28; CDR3aa: CATTRGTGEAFF; CDR3nt: TGTGCCACCACCCGGGGTACTGGTGAAGCCTTCTTT